The sequence of this T cell receptor (beta chain) was determined in a study of shared clonotypes between healthy human individuals. Germline lookup yields CDR1 MGHDK and CDR2 SYGVNS. Trimming took 6 bases from V and 6 from J, leaving 9 bases between them. The CDR3 totals 12 residues. An approximately 220 ng quantity of DNA, around 30,000 T cell genomes, went into the sorted-subset replicate PCRs. Sequencing was performed with immunoSEQ multiplex PCR; in TCRdb, only in-frame clones are kept and a portion is missing. The data show approximately 97,000 clones, 67% seen once. The sequenced sample was memory CD8+ T cells sorted from blood. Subset in this sample: CD45RO+ cells pooled with CCR7-negative TemRA cells. The chain recombines TRBV25-1 with TRBJ2-1, with D tentatively TRBD2 (5 bases). The origin of this receptor is a man aged 30 to 39 in good health. The CDR3 coding sequence is TGTGCCAGCAGCCGGGATGTCAATGAGCAGTTCTTC. It yields the protein CASSRDVNEQFF.